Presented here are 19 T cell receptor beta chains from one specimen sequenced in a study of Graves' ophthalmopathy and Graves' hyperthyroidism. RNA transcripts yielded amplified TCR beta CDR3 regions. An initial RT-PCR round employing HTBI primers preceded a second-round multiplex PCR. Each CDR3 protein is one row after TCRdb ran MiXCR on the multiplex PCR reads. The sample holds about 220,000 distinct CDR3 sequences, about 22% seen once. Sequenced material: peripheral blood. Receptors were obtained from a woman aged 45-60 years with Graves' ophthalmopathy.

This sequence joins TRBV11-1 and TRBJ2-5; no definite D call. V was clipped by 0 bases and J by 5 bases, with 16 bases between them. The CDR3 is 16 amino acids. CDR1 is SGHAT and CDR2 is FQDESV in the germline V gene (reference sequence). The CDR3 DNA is TGTGCCAGCAGCTTAGCCCAGGAGACGGTTCAGGAGACCCAGTACTTC. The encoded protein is CASSLAQETVQETQYF. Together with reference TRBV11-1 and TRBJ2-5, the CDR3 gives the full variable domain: EAEVAQSPRYKITEKSQAVAFWCDPISGHATLYWYRQILGQGPELLVQFQDESVVDDSQLPKDRFSAERLKGVDSTLKIQPAELGDSAMYLCASSLAQETVQETQYFGPGTRLLVL.

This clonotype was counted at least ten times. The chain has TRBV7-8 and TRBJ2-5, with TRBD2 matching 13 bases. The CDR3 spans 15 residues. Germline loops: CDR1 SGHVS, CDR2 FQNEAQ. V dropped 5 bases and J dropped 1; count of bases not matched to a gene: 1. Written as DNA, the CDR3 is TGTGCCAGCAGCCGACTAGCGGGAGGCCAAGAGACCCAGTACTTC. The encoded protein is CASSRLAGGQETQYF.

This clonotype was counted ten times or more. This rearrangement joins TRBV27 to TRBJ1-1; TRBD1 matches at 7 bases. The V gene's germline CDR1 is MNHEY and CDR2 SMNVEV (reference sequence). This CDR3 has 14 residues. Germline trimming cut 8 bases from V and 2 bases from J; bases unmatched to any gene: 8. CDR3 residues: CASHSTGINTEAFF. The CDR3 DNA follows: TGTGCCAGCCATTCGACAGGGATTAACACTGAAGCTTTCTTT.

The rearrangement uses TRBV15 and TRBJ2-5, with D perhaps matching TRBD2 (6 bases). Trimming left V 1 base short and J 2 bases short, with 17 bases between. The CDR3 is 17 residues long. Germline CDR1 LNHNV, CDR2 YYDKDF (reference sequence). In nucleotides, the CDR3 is TGTGCCACCAGCAGAGTTCGGGAGCGGGCCTTTCAAGAGACCCAGTACTTC. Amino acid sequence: CATSRVRERAFQETQYF.

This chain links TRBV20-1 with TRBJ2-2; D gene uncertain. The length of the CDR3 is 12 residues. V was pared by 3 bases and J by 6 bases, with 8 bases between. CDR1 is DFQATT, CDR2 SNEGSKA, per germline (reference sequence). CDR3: CSASERAGELFF. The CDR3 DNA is TGCAGTGCTAGTGAGCGAGCCGGGGAGCTGTTTTTT.

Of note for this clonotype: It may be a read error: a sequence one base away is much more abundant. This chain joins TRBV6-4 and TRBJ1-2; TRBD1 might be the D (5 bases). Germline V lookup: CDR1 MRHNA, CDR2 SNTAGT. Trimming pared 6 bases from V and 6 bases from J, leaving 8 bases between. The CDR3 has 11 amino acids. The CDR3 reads CASRQGDGYTF. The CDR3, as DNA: TGTGCCAGCAGACAAGGGGATGGCTACACCTTC.

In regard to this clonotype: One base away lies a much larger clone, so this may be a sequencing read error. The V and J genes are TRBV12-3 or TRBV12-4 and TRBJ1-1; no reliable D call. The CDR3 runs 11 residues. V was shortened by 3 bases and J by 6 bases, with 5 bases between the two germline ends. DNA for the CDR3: TGTGCCAGCAGTTTTGCCTCTGAAGCTTTCTTT. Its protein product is CASSFASEAFF.

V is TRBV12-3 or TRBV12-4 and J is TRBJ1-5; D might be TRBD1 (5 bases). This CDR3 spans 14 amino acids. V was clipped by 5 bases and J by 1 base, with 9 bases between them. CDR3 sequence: CASSPGLSNQPQHF. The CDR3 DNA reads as TGTGCCAGCAGTCCAGGGTTGAGCAATCAGCCCCAGCATTTT.

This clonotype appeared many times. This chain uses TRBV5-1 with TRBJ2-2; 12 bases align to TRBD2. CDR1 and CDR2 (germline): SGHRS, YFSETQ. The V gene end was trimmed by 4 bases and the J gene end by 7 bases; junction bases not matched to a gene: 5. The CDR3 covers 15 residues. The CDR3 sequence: CASSVLAGGVGELFF. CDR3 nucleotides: TGCGCCAGCAGCGTACTAGCGGGAGGAGTCGGGGAGCTGTTTTTT.

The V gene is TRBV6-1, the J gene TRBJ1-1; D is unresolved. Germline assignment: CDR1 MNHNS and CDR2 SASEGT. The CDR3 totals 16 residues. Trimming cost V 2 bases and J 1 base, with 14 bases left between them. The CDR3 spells CASSELRPRPNTEAFF. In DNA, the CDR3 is TGTGCCAGCAGTGAACTACGGCCGAGACCGAACACTGAAGCTTTCTTT.

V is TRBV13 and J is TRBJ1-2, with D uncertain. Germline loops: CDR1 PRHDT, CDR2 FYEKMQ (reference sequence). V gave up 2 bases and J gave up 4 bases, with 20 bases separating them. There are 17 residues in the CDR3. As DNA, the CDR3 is TGTGCCAGCAGCTTAACTCCTCTCGGGCCAGAGGGCTATGGCTACACCTTC. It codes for CASSLTPLGPEGYGYTF.

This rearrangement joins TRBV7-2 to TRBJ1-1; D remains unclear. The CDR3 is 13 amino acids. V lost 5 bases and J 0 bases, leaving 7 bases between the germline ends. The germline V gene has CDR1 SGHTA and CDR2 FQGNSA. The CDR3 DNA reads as TGTGCCAGCAGCCCGTTAATGAACACTGAAGCTTTCTTT. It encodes CASSPLMNTEAFF.

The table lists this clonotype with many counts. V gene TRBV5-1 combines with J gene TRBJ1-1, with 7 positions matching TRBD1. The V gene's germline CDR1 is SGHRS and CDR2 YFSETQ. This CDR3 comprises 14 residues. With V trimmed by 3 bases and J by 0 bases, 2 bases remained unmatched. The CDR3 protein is CASSSGQMNTEAFF. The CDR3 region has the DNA TGCGCCAGCAGCTCGGGACAGATGAACACTGAAGCTTTCTTT.

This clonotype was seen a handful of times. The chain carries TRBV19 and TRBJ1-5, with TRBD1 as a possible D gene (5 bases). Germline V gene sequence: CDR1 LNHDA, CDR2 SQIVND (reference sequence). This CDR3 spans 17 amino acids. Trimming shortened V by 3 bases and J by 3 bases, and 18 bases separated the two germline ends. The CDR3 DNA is TGTGCCAGTAGTATCCAGAAGGGGACTCATGTCAATCAGCCCCAGCATTTT. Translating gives CASSIQKGTHVNQPQHF.

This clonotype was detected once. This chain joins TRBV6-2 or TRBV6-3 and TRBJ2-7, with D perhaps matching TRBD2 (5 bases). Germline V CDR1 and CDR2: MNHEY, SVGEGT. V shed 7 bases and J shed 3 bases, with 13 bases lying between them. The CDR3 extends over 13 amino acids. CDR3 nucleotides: TGTGCCAGCAAGGAGGCCCGTAACTACGAGCAGTACTTC. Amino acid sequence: CASKEARNYEQYF.

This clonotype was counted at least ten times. CDR3: CASASGGGQPQHF. The DNA of the CDR3 is TGTGCCTCGGCCTCAGGGGGAGGTCAGCCCCAGCATTTT. The chain carries TRBV19 and TRBJ1-5; 7 bases map to TRBD1. Germline assignment: CDR1 LNHDA and CDR2 SQIVND (reference sequence). CDR3 size: 13 residues. Trimming cost V 11 bases and J 6 bases; bases outside gene matches: 10.

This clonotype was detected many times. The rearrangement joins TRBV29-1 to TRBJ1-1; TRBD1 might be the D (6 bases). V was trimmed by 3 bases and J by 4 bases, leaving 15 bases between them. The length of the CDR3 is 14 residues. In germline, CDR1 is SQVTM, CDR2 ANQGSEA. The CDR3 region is CSVESTTGGTEAFF. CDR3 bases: TGCAGCGTTGAGTCAACGACAGGAGGCACTGAAGCTTTCTTT.

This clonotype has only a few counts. CDR3 amino acids: CAAGVFQGLPSNQPQHF. The CDR3 nucleotides are TGTGCCGCAGGGGTGTTTCAGGGGCTTCCTAGCAATCAGCCCCAGCATTTT. V usage is TRBV6-1 and J usage is TRBJ1-5; D is possibly TRBD1 (6 bases). Trimming cost V 11 bases and J 0 bases, with 23 bases left between them. The CDR3 has 17 residues. Germline values: CDR1 MNHNS, CDR2 SASEGT.

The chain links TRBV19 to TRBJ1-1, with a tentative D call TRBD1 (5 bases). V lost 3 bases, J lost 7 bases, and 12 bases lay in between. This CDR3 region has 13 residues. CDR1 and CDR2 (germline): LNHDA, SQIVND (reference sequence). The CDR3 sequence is CASSMPPGVEAFF. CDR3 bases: TGTGCCAGTAGTATGCCGCCGGGGGTTGAAGCTTTCTTT.